This paragraph covers one T cell receptor (beta chain) sequence. As yet, its antigen is unknown. Alongside a J-beta primer mix, a sample-barcoded 5' primer served in a second PCR lasting 7 to 11 cycles. TCRdb re-analysed the 5' RACE reads in MiXCR, keeping a single row per CDR3 protein. The repertoire includes over 1,500,000 distinct CDR3 sequences, 49% of them detected once, and less than 2.5% sits in the top ten. The data originate from a study of blood T cells in healthy people across ages. Study-wide points: Getting older went along with TCR beta diversity per million T cells dropping roughly linearly. The diversity estimates, figures obtained from one million T cells, were considered underestimates.

The sample taken for sequencing was blood. The TCR sequence derives from a woman aged 35 to 49 in good health.

The CDR3 DNA sequence: TGTGCCAGCTCACCAAACCCCGGGCCAGAGACCCAGTACTTC. This translates into CASSPNPGPETQYF. This sequence joins TRBV18 and TRBJ2-5; D ambiguous. V was pared by 2 bases and J by 4 bases, with 11 bases between. CDR1 is KGHSH and CDR2 is LQKENI in the germline V gene. The length of the CDR3 is 14 residues.